Each of the 9 T cell receptor beta chains below was sequenced from the same sample in a study of T cell responses to AZD1222 COVID-19 vaccine. Sequencing used immunoSEQ multiplex PCR; TCRdb keeps in-frame clones, though not all of them. The sample includes 95,000 to 150,000 clones, about nine tenths of them seen just once. The input for sequencing was peripheral blood, taken on day 0 of AZD1222 vaccination. These receptors were taken from an adult in good health.

The rearrangement links TRBV20-1 to TRBJ2-1; D uncertain. Trimming pared 3 bases from V and 6 bases from J, leaving 6 bases between. Germline-derived CDR1 and CDR2 are DFQATT and SNEGSKA (reference sequence). CDR3 size: 11 residues. CDR3 coding DNA: TGCAGTGCTAGTACCATCAATGAGCAGTTCTTC. Its protein product is CSASTINEQFF.

This clone appeared a single time. The chain uses TRBV11-3 and TRBJ2-1; 10 bases line up with TRBD1. Germline lookup yields CDR1 SGHNT and CDR2 YENEEA. The junction had 3 bases not matched to a gene; V was cut back by 5 bases and J by 5 bases. This CDR3 contains 14 residues. DNA of the CDR3: TGTGCCAGCAGCCCCGGGACAGGGGACAATGAGCAGTTCTTC. Amino acids: CASSPGTGDNEQFF. The whole variable domain, remainder taken from reference TRBV11-3 and TRBJ2-1, is EAGVVQSPRYKIIEKKQPVAFWCNPISGHNTLYWYLQNLGQGPELLIRYENEEAVDDSQLPKDRFSAERLKGVDSTLKIQPAELGDSAVYLCASSPGTGDNEQFFGPGTRLTVL.

The V gene is TRBV11-2, the J gene TRBJ2-1, with D tentatively TRBD1 or TRBD2 (6 bases each). The CDR3 extends over 16 amino acids. Per germline, CDR1 SGHAT and CDR2 FQNNGV. V was pared by 0 bases and J by 5 bases, with 14 bases between. The CDR3 spells CASSLDKGGNNNEQFF. The CDR3 DNA reads as TGTGCCAGCAGCTTAGACAAGGGGGGCAACAACAATGAGCAGTTCTTC.

This clone occurred once. This sequence joins TRBV3-1 (or the pseudogene TRBV3-2) and TRBJ2-2; D is possibly TRBD2 (6 bases). The CDR3 totals 15 residues. V was trimmed by 3 bases and J by 5 bases, leaving 13 bases between them. Germline CDR1 is LGHDT and CDR2 is YNNKEL (reference sequence). CDR3: CASSHRGVGTGELFF. CDR3 DNA sequence: TGTGCCAGCAGCCACCGCGGGGTGGGGACCGGGGAGCTGTTTTTT.

The genes are TRBV3-1 (or the pseudogene TRBV3-2) and TRBJ2-4; 10 nucleotides line up with TRBD2. Germline V gene sequence: CDR1 LGHDT, CDR2 YNNKEL (reference sequence). This CDR3 comprises 18 residues. The trim removed 1 base at V and 0 bases at J, leaving 6 bases unmatched. The CDR3 protein is CASSQGASGGIAKNIQYF. Here the CDR3 DNA reads TGTGCCAGCAGCCAAGGGGCTAGCGGGGGTATAGCCAAAAACATTCAGTACTTC.

The rearrangement joins TRBV3-1 (or the pseudogene TRBV3-2) to TRBJ1-2; no definite D call. The CDR3 covers 13 residues. The germline V and J ends were trimmed by 0 bases and 2 bases, with 4 bases remaining between them. Germline CDR1 LGHDT, CDR2 YNNKEL (reference sequence). The CDR3: CASSQEINYGYTF. CDR3 in DNA: TGTGCCAGCAGCCAAGAGATCAACTATGGCTACACCTTC.

This sequence joins TRBV6-1 and TRBJ2-2; either TRBD1 or TRBD2 may supply D (6 bases each). The CDR3 length is 17 residues. Germline V gene data show CDR1 as MNHNS and CDR2 as SASEGT. Trimming stripped 3 bases from V and 0 bases from J, with 14 bases between. This chain's CDR3 is CASSERRGGPNTGELFF. The CDR3 DNA follows: TGTGCCAGCAGTGAGCGAAGAGGGGGGCCGAACACCGGGGAGCTGTTTTTT.

The J gene is TRBJ2-7, the V gene TRBV18, with D tentatively TRBD1 (5 bases). This CDR3 spans 16 amino acids. From germline, CDR1 is KGHSH and CDR2 LQKENI. Trimming took off 2 bases at V and 0 bases at J, with 14 bases between the two ends. The CDR3 is CASSPIPQAPSYEQYF. The CDR3 DNA reads as TGTGCCAGCTCACCAATCCCACAGGCACCCTCCTACGAGCAGTACTTC.

A word on this clone: Other nucleotide sequences in the sample specify the same CDR3. The chain joins TRBV2 to TRBJ1-1; TRBD1 matches 10 bases. Germline V CDR1 and CDR2: SNHLY, FYNNEI. The J segment lost 1 base and the V segment lost 4 bases, leaving 3 bases of the junction unmatched. The CDR3 totals 15 residues. CDR3 DNA: TGTGCCAGCAGTGGGGACAGGGGCGGGAACACTGAAGCTTTCTTT. Translating gives CASSGDRGGNTEAFF.